The 3 T cell receptor beta chains listed next were all sequenced from one sample in a study of blood T cell repertoires in COVID-19. Sequenced by immunoSEQ multiplex PCR; TCRdb stores in-frame clones only, minus some. The sample records some 150,000 clones, roughly three quarters being singletons. Source material: peripheral blood. The receptors derive from a man in his sixties with acute or convalescent COVID-19.

This clone was picked up a small number of times. The chain uses TRBV4-1 and TRBJ2-2; TRBD1 matches at 7 bases. The CDR3 loop spans 13 amino acids. Trimming removed 10 bases from V and 2 bases from J; junction bases left unmatched: 4. Germline V gene lookup returns CDR1 MGHRA and CDR2 YSYEKL. The CDR3: CATRDSNTGELFF. The CDR3 bases are TGCGCCACCCGGGACAGCAACACCGGGGAGCTGTTTTTT.

Note on this clone: A much bigger clone sits one base away, suggesting this may be a read error. CDR3: CASRLQGATYEQYF. The DNA for the CDR3 is TGTGCCAGCAGATTACAGGGGGCAACCTACGAGCAGTACTTC. The J gene is TRBJ2-7, the V gene TRBV27, with 9 bases fitting TRBD1. V lost 6 bases to trimming and J lost 2 bases; unmatched junction nucleotides: 5. The CDR3 sequence is 14 residues long. Germline V CDR1 and CDR2: MNHEY, SMNVEV (reference sequence).

The V gene is TRBV27, the J gene TRBJ2-1; TRBD2 matches 8 bases. The germline CDR1 and CDR2 sequences are MNHEY and SMNVEV (reference sequence). CDR3 length equals 15 residues. V lost 3 bases and J lost 5; bases outside the gene matches: 6. The CDR3 DNA follows: TGTGCCAGCAGTTTGTTGGGACTAGGAAACAATGAGCAGTTCTTC. Translation: CASSLLGLGNNEQFF.